This T cell receptor (beta chain) was documented in a study of CD8 T cells in ankylosing spondylitis. This clonotype came up many times. Its antigen is not identified. The CDR3 covers 17 residues. V gave up 7 bases and J gave up 1 base; unmatched junction bases: 11. The germline CDR1 and CDR2 sequences are ENHRY and SYGVKD. Quantitative 5'-RACE with molecular barcodes was used to make the TCR beta libraries. TCRdb re-derived calls from the 5' RACE reads in MiXCR, one entry per CDR3 protein. The sample has fewer than 150,000 distinct CDR3 sequences, approximately 7.3% seen once. Study-level points and caveats: Within matched ankylosing spondylitis synovial fluid, disease-linked clones were reportedly significantly enriched. Among TCR beta sequences, a motif of under ten highly homologous variants appeared characteristic of ankylosing spondylitis blood.

The TCR comes from a female donor with ankylosing spondylitis or in good health (not recorded which). Sequencing was done on a sample of blood, either unsorted or a sorted T cell fraction (not recorded which). The chain links TRBV10-3 to TRBJ2-2; 8 bases align to TRBD1. In DNA, the CDR3 is TGTGCCATCAACAGAGCTCGACAGGGGCTGAACACCGGGGAGCTGTTTTTT. Translating gives CAINRARQGLNTGELFF.